This is a list of T cell receptor beta chains from one sample in a study of blood T cell repertoires in COVID-19. Produced via immunoSEQ multiplex PCR; TCRdb's table is partial and in-frame only. Among fewer than 120,000 clones, roughly 82% were seen once, and the ten largest hold approximately 17%. Sequencing was done on a sample of peripheral blood. These receptors were taken from a woman aged 55-69 years with acute or convalescent COVID-19. The CDR3 runs from the conserved cysteine through the conserved F or W. The D gene is left open where the match is weak. Clone size is not always given. Where it is, it says once, few, many or a class for expanded clones.

CDR3 DNA: TGTGCTAGTGGTTTCGGGACACCTCGGGAGACCCAGTACTTC; CDR3 protein: CASGFGTPRETQYF; V gene: TRBV12-5; J gene: TRBJ2-5; D gene: .; clone size: .
CDR3 DNA: TGCAGCGTTGAAGAGTACAGCCCTGGGGGCTACACCTTC; CDR3 protein: CSVEEYSPGGYTF; V gene: TRBV29-1; J gene: TRBJ1-2; D gene: .; clone size: .
CDR3 DNA: TGTGCCAGCAGTTACTCGATTGCGGGACTGAGCACAGATACGCAGTATTTT; CDR3 protein: CASSYSIAGLSTDTQYF; V gene: TRBV6-2/TRBV6-3; J gene: TRBJ2-3; D gene: .; clone size: few
CDR3 DNA: TGTGCTAGTGGTTTGGTACGGACAGGAGGGACTGAAGCTTTCTTT; CDR3 protein: CASGLVRTGGTEAFF; V gene: TRBV12-5; J gene: TRBJ1-1; D gene: TRBD1; clone size: .
CDR3 DNA: TGCGCCAGCAGCCCAAGACTAGCGGGGGGCTACGAGCAGTACTTC; CDR3 protein: CASSPRLAGGYEQYF; V gene: TRBV4-1; J gene: TRBJ2-7; D gene: TRBD2; clone size: .
CDR3 DNA: TGCAGCGTTGAAACGACAGGGGCGAAGGTTGAGCAGTTCTTC; CDR3 protein: CSVETTGAKVEQFF; V gene: TRBV29-1; J gene: TRBJ2-1; D gene: TRBD1; clone size: .
CDR3 DNA: TGTGCCAGCAGCCATGTAAACGGGGCCGGGGAGCTGTTTTTT; CDR3 protein: CASSHVNGAGELFF; V gene: TRBV3-1/TRBV3-2; J gene: TRBJ2-2; D gene: .; clone size: .
CDR3 DNA: TGTGCCAGCAGCTTAGGAGTGGATGAGCAGTTCTTC; CDR3 protein: CASSLGVDEQFF; V gene: TRBV7-9; J gene: TRBJ2-1; D gene: .; clone size: .
CDR3 DNA: TGTGCCATCAGTCCCACTAGCGGGGGCGCCTACGAGCAGTACTTC; CDR3 protein: CAISPTSGGAYEQYF; V gene: TRBV10-3; J gene: TRBJ2-7; D gene: TRBD2; clone size: .
CDR3 DNA: TGCGCCAGCAGCCAGGGACTAGCGGGGCTTTACCGGGAGCTGTTTTTT; CDR3 protein: CASSQGLAGLYRELFF; V gene: TRBV4-3; J gene: TRBJ2-2; D gene: TRBD2; clone size: .